Sequencing of this T cell receptor beta chain was carried out in a study of memory CD4+ T cells and cytomegalovirus serostatus. The sort gate was single viable CD3+CD4+CD8-CD45RO+ cells for memory CD4+ T cells. Assay used: immunoSEQ multiplex PCR; TCRdb lists only in-frame clones, some missing. The profile shows over 40,000 clones, 65% to 85% of them singletons. Note on this clone: Its antigen is undetermined.

Study results and caveats: CMV serostatus prediction reached median AUC about 0.96, or 0.93 with US-trained model.

Sequencing was carried out using memory CD4+ T cells from blood. The clonotype originates from an adult in good health and CMV-seronegative.

The CDR3 region is CASRRGQSSGNTIYF. The CDR3 bases are TGTGCCAGCAGGAGGGGACAGTCCTCTGGAAACACCATATATTTT. This chain uses TRBV6-5 with TRBJ1-3, with TRBD1 matching over 7 bases. Germline V gives CDR1 MNHEY, CDR2 SVGAGI. The CDR3 has 15 residues. The V and J ends lost 6 bases and 0 bases, in that order; junction bases with no gene match: 5.